This T cell receptor beta chain stems from a study of blood T cell dynamics during melanoma immunotherapy. Study summary: Metastatic melanoma patients received first-line pembrolizumab or nivolumab plus ipilimumab. Findings and caveats of the study: Unlike progressors, later disease-control patients had W3 repertoires gaining clonality or diversity.

Regarding this clone: What it binds is not known.

A fixed DNA input of around 0.35 ug was used per bulk PBMC sample. This table comes from immunoSEQ multiplex PCR, and its TCRdb copy is limited to in-frame clones, with some not included. The repertoire has about 10,000 clones, 88% of them found once; the top ten carry 10%. The CDR3 is 15 residues long. V dropped 4 bases and J dropped 4 bases, with 16 bases sitting between them. From germline, CDR1 is SGHNT and CDR2 YYREEE (reference sequence). The sample's time point: pre-treatment baseline. Patients had no prior systemic cancer treatment, immunosuppressants or other active cancers. Here the sequenced sample was blood, taken from a patient treated with checkpoint blockade. V is TRBV5-4 and J is TRBJ2-3; unclear D gene. The sequence derives from a human donor with melanoma. The CDR3 region is CASSAGSAPADTQYF. CDR3 in DNA: TGTGCCAGCAGCGCTGGGTCAGCGCCAGCAGATACGCAGTATTTT.